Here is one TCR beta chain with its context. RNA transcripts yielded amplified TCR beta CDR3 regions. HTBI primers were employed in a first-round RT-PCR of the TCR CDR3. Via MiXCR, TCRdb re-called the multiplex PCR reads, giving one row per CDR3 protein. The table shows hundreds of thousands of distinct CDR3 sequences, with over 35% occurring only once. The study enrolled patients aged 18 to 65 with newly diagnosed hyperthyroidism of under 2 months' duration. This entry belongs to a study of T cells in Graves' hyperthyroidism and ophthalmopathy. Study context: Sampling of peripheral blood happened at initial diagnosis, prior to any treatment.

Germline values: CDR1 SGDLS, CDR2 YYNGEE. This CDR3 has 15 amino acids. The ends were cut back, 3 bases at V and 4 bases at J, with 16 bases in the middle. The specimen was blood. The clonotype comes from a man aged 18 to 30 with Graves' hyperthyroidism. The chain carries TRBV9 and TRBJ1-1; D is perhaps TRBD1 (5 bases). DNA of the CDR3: TGTGCCAGCAGCGGAGAGACAGTTGTTCCCACTGAAGCTTTCTTT. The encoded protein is CASSGETVVPTEAFF.